This is a list of T cell receptor beta chains from one sample in a study of T cell responses to AZD1222 COVID-19 vaccine. Profiling relied on immunoSEQ multiplex PCR, and the TCRdb table lists in-frame clones only, not all of them. The sample contains hundreds of thousands of clones, roughly 91% of which appear only once. The sequences come from peripheral blood, collected on day 0 of MenACWY control vaccination. These receptors were collected from an adult in good health. The CDR3 runs from the conserved cysteine through the conserved F or W. The D gene is left open where the match is weak. Clone size appears in some rows only: once, few, many, or a class for an expanded clone.

j_call v_call clone_size d_call cdr3_aa cdr3_nt
TRBJ1-5 TRBV5-1 - - CASSPGSARDQPQHF TGCGCCAGCAGCCCCGGTTCCGCGAGGGATCAGCCCCAGCATTTT
TRBJ1-3 TRBV10-3 few - CAISDRSSGNTIYF TGTGCCATCAGTGACAGGAGCTCTGGAAACACCATATATTTT
TRBJ2-5 TRBV5-4 - - CASSLSIAGRETQYF TGTGCCAGCAGCTTGAGCATAGCCGGGCGAGAGACCCAGTACTTC
TRBJ1-2 TRBV6-5 - TRBD1 CASANYRGLGYTF TGTGCCAGCGCAAATTACAGGGGCCTTGGCTACACCTTC
TRBJ1-4 TRBV10-3 - - CAISERGGANEKLFF TGTGCCATCAGCGAAAGGGGAGGGGCTAATGAAAAACTGTTTTTT
TRBJ2-7 TRBV3-1/TRBV3-2 few TRBD1 CATQEPDRGEQYF TGTGCCACTCAGGAACCGGACAGGGGCGAGCAGTACTTC
TRBJ2-1 TRBV6-5 - - CASSYSNRAYNEQFF TGTGCCAGCAGTTACTCGAACAGGGCATACAATGAGCAGTTCTTC
TRBJ2-7 TRBV11-2 - - CASSHQYEQYF TGTGCCAGCAGCCACCAGTACGAGCAGTACTTC
TRBJ2-2 TRBV5-1 - TRBD1 CASSSGQGVTGELFF TGCGCCAGCAGCTCGGGACAGGGTGTAACCGGGGAGCTGTTTTTT
TRBJ2-3 TRBV24-1 once - CATSDSVGASQYF TGTGCCACCAGTGACTCCGTAGGGGCTTCGCAGTATTTT
TRBJ2-7 TRBV27 - TRBD1 CASSSAGTGAYEQYF TGTGCCAGCAGTTCAGCCGGGACAGGGGCCTACGAGCAGTACTTC
TRBJ2-4 TRBV19 - - CASSITNIQYF TGTGCCAGTAGTATTACGAACATTCAGTACTTC
TRBJ1-3 TRBV12-3/TRBV12-4 once - CASHGVSGNTIYF TGTGCCAGCCACGGAGTCTCTGGAAACACCATATATTTT
TRBJ1-2 TRBV6-2/TRBV6-3 - TRBD1 CASSDRGTVYGYTF TGTGCCAGCAGCGACCGGGGGACAGTCTATGGCTACACCTTC
TRBJ2-5 TRBV7-3 - TRBD1 CASSSGTGGQETQYF TGTGCCAGCAGCTCCGGGACAGGGGGGCAAGAGACCCAGTACTTC
TRBJ1-2 TRBV27 - TRBD1 CASSRDRVYGYTF TGTGCCAGCAGTAGAGACAGGGTCTATGGCTACACCTTC
TRBJ1-2 TRBV18 once - CASSPQGVSNYGYTF TGTGCCAGCTCACCACAGGGGGTATCTAACTATGGCTACACCTTC
TRBJ2-5 TRBV2 few - CASSAVNQETQYF TGTGCCAGCAGTGCCGTGAACCAAGAGACCCAGTACTTC
TRBJ1-2 TRBV6-2/TRBV6-3 - - CASSYVQGGDGYTF TGTGCCAGCAGTTACGTACAGGGAGGCGATGGCTACACCTTC
TRBJ1-5 TRBV7-2 - - CASSLAGRSNGQPQHF TGTGCCAGCAGCTTAGCGGGCCGGAGCAACGGTCAGCCCCAGCATTTT